Sequencing of this TCR beta chain was carried out in a study of cytomegalovirus exposure and HLA in healthy donors. General study points: Associated with cytomegalovirus, according to the listing, were 150 to 200 TCR beta chains.

The ends lost 0 bases at V and 2 bases at J; junction bases unmatched: 0. This CDR3 is built from 14 residues. CDR1 and CDR2 (germline): SGHDT, YYEEEE. As regards this clone: Its antigen is unknown.

60 Vbeta and 13 Jbeta primers were used in PCR. The assay was immunoSEQ multiplex PCR, and TCRdb's table has in-frame clones only and misses some. The sample lists 110,000 to 150,000 clones; 80% were seen once. Specimen: PBMCs. The source of this sequence is a man in his forties in good health and CMV-seronegative. The chain employs TRBV5-6 and TRBJ2-7; TRBD1 agrees at 9 bases. CDR3 protein: CASSLGTGAYEQYF. CDR3 nucleotide sequence: TGTGCCAGCAGCTTGGGGACAGGGGCCTACGAGCAGTACTTC.